Only a few counts were recorded for the clone carrying this T cell receptor (beta chain). The antigen remains unidentified. The data derive from a study of naive and memory T cell subsets. Study-wide results and caveats: Both skin biopsy types reportedly yielded TCRs, tuberculin sites far more.

As to treatment: skin biopsy from PPD injection site in Mantoux-positive individual. TCR cDNA received a 3' ligated oligonucleotide that carried a UMI. Skin biopsies came from PPD injection sites in Mantoux-positive individuals. Amplification of ligated cDNA took four PCR rounds with SP2 and nested alpha and beta constant primers. Reverse transcription of blood and skin TCR RNA was primed at alpha and beta constant regions. TCRdb reanalysed the UMI-ligation and nested PCR reads using MiXCR and keeps one entry per CDR3 protein. The sample has about 30,000 distinct CDR3 sequences; approximately 6.7% are singletons. Sequenced material: skin, taken from a tuberculin skin test site. This TCR was sampled from an adult in good health.

The chain's CDR3 is CASSPGSNYGYTF. Here the CDR3 DNA reads TGTGCCAGCAGCCCGGGCTCTAACTATGGCTACACCTTC. The chain links TRBV25-1 to TRBJ1-2, with D hard to call. CDR1 is MGHDK and CDR2 is SYGVNS in the germline V gene. CDR3 length: 13 amino acids. V was cut by 6 bases and J by 0 bases, with 8 bases left in between.